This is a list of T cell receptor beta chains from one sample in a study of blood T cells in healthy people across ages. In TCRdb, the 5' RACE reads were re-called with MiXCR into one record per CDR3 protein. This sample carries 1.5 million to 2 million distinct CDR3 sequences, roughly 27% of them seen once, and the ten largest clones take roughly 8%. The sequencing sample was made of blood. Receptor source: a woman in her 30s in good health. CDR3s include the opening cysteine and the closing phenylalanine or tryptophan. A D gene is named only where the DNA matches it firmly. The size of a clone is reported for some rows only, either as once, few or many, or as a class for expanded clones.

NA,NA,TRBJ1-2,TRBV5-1,TGCGCCAGCAGCTTCTATGACAGGACTAACTATGGCTACACCTTC,CASSFYDRTNYGYTF
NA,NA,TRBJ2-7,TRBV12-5,TGTGCTAGTGGTTTATCCTCGAGCCCCGTCTCCTACGAGCAGTACTTC,CASGLSSSPVSYEQYF
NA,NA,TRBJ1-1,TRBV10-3,TGTGCCATTAGACCAAATCCCGGGACATTCGGCACTGAAGCTTTCTTT,CAIRPNPGTFGTEAFF
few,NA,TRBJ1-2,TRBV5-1,TGCGCCAGCCGACAAACAGGATATGGCTACACCTTC,CASRQTGYGYTF
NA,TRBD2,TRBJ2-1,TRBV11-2,TGTGCCAGCAGCGGAGATTTAGCGGGGGGGAGAAATGAGCAGTTCTTC,CASSGDLAGGRNEQFF
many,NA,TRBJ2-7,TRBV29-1,TGCAGCGTTGAATTGTCCGGGACACCATCCTACGAGCAGTACTTC,CSVELSGTPSYEQYF
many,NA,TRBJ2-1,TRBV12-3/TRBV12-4,TGTGCCAGCAAAAGGCAACTAGAGCAGTTCTTC,CASKRQLEQFF
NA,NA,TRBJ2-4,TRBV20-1,TGCAGTGCTAGAGACGGGGTAAAAAACATTCAGTACTTC,CSARDGVKNIQYF
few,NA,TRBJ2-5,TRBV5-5,TGTGCCAGCAGCTTTCGGGGTGTTTTTAGTTCCGAAGAGACCCAGTACTTC,CASSFRGVFSSEETQYF
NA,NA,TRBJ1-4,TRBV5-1,TGCGCCAGCAGCTCATCCTGGGACGGAAAGAATGAAAAACTGTTTTTT,CASSSSWDGKNEKLFF
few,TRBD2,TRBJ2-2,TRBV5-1,TGCGCCAGCAGCCTACTAGCGGCACGCAACACCGGGGAGCTGTTTTTT,CASSLLAARNTGELFF
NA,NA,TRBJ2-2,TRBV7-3,TGTGCCAGCAGTTTCGGCGGCGTCGGAGGCAACGGGGAGCTGTTTTTT,CASSFGGVGGNGELFF
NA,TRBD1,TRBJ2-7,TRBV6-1,TGTGCCAGCCGTTTACCCGGGACAGGGCAGAACGAGCAGTACTTC,CASRLPGTGQNEQYF
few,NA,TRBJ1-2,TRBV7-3,TGTGCCAGCAGCCCAGGGAGGGGTAACTATGGCTACACCTTC,CASSPGRGNYGYTF
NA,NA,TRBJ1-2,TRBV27,TGTGCCAGCGGCACAGGGCGGGCTGGCTACACCTTC,CASGTGRAGYTF